The T cell receptor (beta chain) described here comes from a study of cytomegalovirus exposure and HLA in healthy donors. V shed 5 bases and J shed 7 bases, with 17 bases lying between them. CDR3 length equals 14 residues. Per the germline V gene, CDR1 is LNHDA and CDR2 is SQIVND (reference sequence). The PCR had 60 Vbeta and 13 Jbeta primers. Sequencing was performed with immunoSEQ multiplex PCR; in TCRdb, only in-frame clones are kept and a portion is missing. Of around 94,000 clones listed, roughly 78% are singletons. The receptor's source is a woman aged 40 to 50 in good health and CMV-seropositive. The chain is built from TRBV19 and TRBJ1-2; a possible D gene is TRBD1 (6 bases). The sequenced material came from PBMCs. The CDR3 sequence is CASSSSTGLGGYTF. In DNA, the CDR3 is TGTGCCAGTAGTTCATCTACAGGGCTCGGTGGCTACACCTTC. Supplemented by reference TRBV19 and TRBJ1-2, the full variable domain reads DGGITQSPKYLFRKEGQNVTLSCEQNLNHDAMYWYRQDPGQGLRLIYYSQIVNDFQKGDIAEGYSVSREKKESFPLTVTSAQKNPTAFYLCASSSSTGLGGYTFGSGTRLTVV.